These T cell receptor beta chains were read from a single sample in a study of blood T cell repertoires in COVID-19. The assay was immunoSEQ multiplex PCR, and TCRdb's table has in-frame clones only and misses some. The data contain about 140,000 clones, approximately 80% of them singletons. Sequencing was carried out using peripheral blood. Source of these receptors: an elderly woman with active or convalescent COVID-19. Each CDR3 is given with its conserved first and last residue. The order of the fields is V gene, J gene, clone size, D gene, CDR3 DNA, CDR3 protein. The D gene is left open where the match is weak. Size is omitted from some rows. Given values are once, few, many or a class for expanded clones.

>TRBV30|TRBJ1-1|NA|NA
TGTGCCTGGAGACAAGGGGTGGGCACTGAAGCTTTCTTT
CAWRQGVGTEAFF
>TRBV19|TRBJ2-4|NA|TRBD2
TGTGCCAGTACCAATGGGCGGGGGGCCGGCAAAAACATTCAGTACTTC
CASTNGRGAGKNIQYF
>TRBV28|TRBJ2-5|few|TRBD2
TGTGCCAGCAGTTTACGTCGCGGGGAGCGGGGGGCTACGAAGACCCAGTACTTC
CASSLRRGERGATKTQYF
>TRBV6-5|TRBJ2-1|NA|NA
TGTGCCAGCAGTTATGTCGGTCACTACAATGAGCAGTTCTTC
CASSYVGHYNEQFF
>TRBV5-1|TRBJ1-6|NA|NA
TGCGCCAGCAGCCGGAGACTGGATAATTCACCCCTCCACTTT
CASSRRLDNSPLHF
>TRBV4-1|TRBJ2-7|once|NA
TGCGCCAGCAGCCGGATTGCGGGAACCTCCTACGAGCAGTACTTC
CASSRIAGTSYEQYF
>TRBV5-1|TRBJ1-6|few|NA
TGCGCCAGCAGCTTGAGTTTCGGGTCCAATTCACCCCTCCACTTT
CASSLSFGSNSPLHF
>TRBV15|TRBJ2-2|NA|TRBD1
TGTGCCACCAGCAGAGCGGGACAGCCCAACACCGGGGAGCTGTTTTTT
CATSRAGQPNTGELFF
>TRBV2|TRBJ2-3|NA|NA
TGTGCCAGCAGGAAACAAGGACTCAGTACAGATACGCAGTATTTT
CASRKQGLSTDTQYF
>TRBV5-1|TRBJ2-5|NA|NA
TGCGCCAGCAGCCAAAGTCTCGGACCAGGGGAGACCCAGTACTTC
CASSQSLGPGETQYF
>TRBV6-5|TRBJ1-2|NA|NA
TGTGCCAGCCACTTGGGGCACTACACCTTC
CASHLGHYTF
>TRBV11-3|TRBJ2-1|NA|NA
TGTGCCAGCAGCCCCGGGGTCGGGTCCTACAATGAGCAGTTCTTC
CASSPGVGSYNEQFF
>TRBV30|TRBJ1-6|few|TRBD1
TGTGCCTGGGGGACAGCAAGGAATTCACCCCTCCACTTT
CAWGTARNSPLHF
>TRBV4-1|TRBJ1-3|NA|NA
TGCGCCAGCAGCCAAGAAGGCGGACAGCACTCTGGAAACACCATATATTTT
CASSQEGGQHSGNTIYF
>TRBV4-2|TRBJ2-3|NA|TRBD2
TGTGCCAGCAGCCAGGGGGCTAGCGGGGTCGGCACAGATACGCAGTATTTT
CASSQGASGVGTDTQYF
>TRBV15|TRBJ1-1|NA|TRBD1
TGTGCCACCAGCAGGATGACAGGGAGCACTGAAGCTTTCTTT
CATSRMTGSTEAFF
>TRBV30|TRBJ2-1|many|TRBD1
TGTGCCTGGAGTTCCATGGGACAGTTATACAATGAGCAGTTCTTC
CAWSSMGQLYNEQFF
>TRBV3-1/TRBV3-2|TRBJ1-3|NA|NA
TGTGCCAGCATGACTCAGGGTGGAAACACCATATATTTT
CASMTQGGNTIYF
>TRBV2|TRBJ1-2|NA|NA
TGTGCCAGCCCTACAGGCGCCGGGGGTGGCTACACCTTC
CASPTGAGGGYTF
>TRBV7-2|TRBJ2-3|NA|TRBD2
TGTGCCAGCAGCGAACCGGGACTAGCGGCTACAGATACGCAGTATTTT
CASSEPGLAATDTQYF
>TRBV19|TRBJ2-7|NA|TRBD1
TGTGCCACGAGGGACAGCTTAAGCCTGTACTTC
CATRDSLSLYF
>TRBV5-8|TRBJ1-2|NA|NA
TGTGCCAGCAGGTTGAGGACTTCCGAAGTCTATGGCTACACCTTC
CASRLRTSEVYGYTF
>TRBV15|TRBJ1-1|once|NA
TGTGCCACCAGCAGAGGGACTGAGTCTGGGGCTTTCTTT
CATSRGTESGAFF
>TRBV2|TRBJ1-1|few|TRBD1
TGTGCCAGCAGTCCCGGGACAGGGGTTTTTTCTGAAGCTTTCTTT
CASSPGTGVFSEAFF
>TRBV29-1|TRBJ1-1|NA|TRBD1
TGCAGCGTTGGTCACAGGGGGAACACTGAAGCTTTCTTT
CSVGHRGNTEAFF
>TRBV28|TRBJ1-1|NA|NA
TGTGCCAGTGTGCGGGCCCGGAACACTGAAGCTTTCTTT
CASVRARNTEAFF
>TRBV5-4|TRBJ1-2|NA|NA
TGTGCCAGCAGCGGACGGGGGGCGAGGGGCTACACCTTC
CASSGRGARGYTF
>TRBV5-8|TRBJ1-3|few|TRBD1
TGTGCCAGCAGCTTGGTAGGACAGGGCGTCGGAAACACCATATATTTT
CASSLVGQGVGNTIYF
>TRBV2|TRBJ2-3|NA|NA
TGTGCCAGCATGATCAGTGCAGATACGCAGTATTTT
CASMISADTQYF
>TRBV19|TRBJ1-2|NA|TRBD1
TGTGCCAGTAGTGGGGCAGGGGGAGTTAACTATGGCTACACCTTC
CASSGAGGVNYGYTF
>TRBV6-5|TRBJ2-7|NA|NA
TGTGCCAGCGACAGAGCCTACGAGCAGTACTTC
CASDRAYEQYF
>TRBV12-3/TRBV12-4|TRBJ2-1|NA|NA
TGTGCCAGCAGGGTGGCGGACAATGAGCAGTTCTTC
CASRVADNEQFF
>TRBV30|TRBJ2-7|few|TRBD2
TGTGCCTGGACCGGGGGGACTACCTACGAGCAGTACTTC
CAWTGGTTYEQYF
>TRBV2|TRBJ2-3|NA|NA
TGTGCCAGCTTCGGCACAGATACGCAGTATTTT
CASFGTDTQYF
>TRBV5-6|TRBJ1-2|NA|TRBD1
TGTGCCAGCAGCTTGTCAGGACAGGGGGCGCTTGGCTACACCTTC
CASSLSGQGALGYTF
>TRBV19|TRBJ1-4|medium-sized|NA
TGTGCCAGTAGTACAGGGGCAACTAATGAAAAACTGTTTTTT
CASSTGATNEKLFF
>TRBV3-1/TRBV3-2|TRBJ1-2|NA|TRBD1
TGTGCCAGCAGCCCAGGGGGATCGGGCTATGGCTACACCTTC
CASSPGGSGYGYTF
>TRBV7-8|TRBJ2-5|NA|NA
TGTGCCAGCAGCCTACAGGTTTATGAGACCCAGTACTTC
CASSLQVYETQYF
>TRBV12-5|TRBJ1-3|NA|NA
TGTGCTAGTGGTTTGAAGCAGGGAGGAAACACCATATATTTT
CASGLKQGGNTIYF
>TRBV6-1|TRBJ1-5|few|NA
TGTGCCAGCAGTGAAGGGGCAGGGAGCAATCAGCCCCAGCATTTT
CASSEGAGSNQPQHF
>TRBV7-9|TRBJ1-5|NA|NA
TGTGCCAGCAGCTTAGAGGGAGGGCGGGGGGTTAATCAGCCCCAGCATTTT
CASSLEGGRGVNQPQHF
>TRBV7-8|TRBJ1-5|once|NA
TGTGCCAGCAGCTTAGACAGGGATCAGCCCCAGCATTTT
CASSLDRDQPQHF
>TRBV10-3|TRBJ1-3|few|TRBD1
TGTGCCATCAGGGCCGGGACAGGGGGCTCTGGAAACACCATATATTTT
CAIRAGTGGSGNTIYF
>TRBV6-6|TRBJ1-5|NA|TRBD1
TGTGCCAGCAGTCCCGGGACAGGGCTGGTCGGGGCCGTCAATCAGCCCCAGCATTTT
CASSPGTGLVGAVNQPQHF
>TRBV10-3|TRBJ2-3|few|TRBD2
TGTGCCATCAGTGAACGACGGGGGGACACAGATACGCAGTATTTT
CAISERRGDTDTQYF
>TRBV21-1|TRBJ1-1|NA|NA
TGTGCCAGCAGCAAACCAGTTTACACTGAAGCTTTCTTT
CASSKPVYTEAFF
>TRBV5-1|TRBJ2-7|NA|NA
TGCGCCAGCAGCTTGGGCAGGGGAGACGATTTGCCCTACGAGCAGTACTTC
CASSLGRGDDLPYEQYF
>TRBV7-9|TRBJ2-5|NA|NA
TGTGCCAGCAGCTTAGTCCAGGAGACCCAGTACTTC
CASSLVQETQYF
>TRBV5-1|TRBJ2-5|NA|NA
TGCGCCAGCAGCTCGGGACACCCACAAGAGACCCAGTACTTC
CASSSGHPQETQYF
>TRBV3-1/TRBV3-2|TRBJ2-5|NA|NA
TGTGCCAGCAGCAGACTTGGAGAGACCCAGTACTTC
CASSRLGETQYF
>TRBV4-2|TRBJ2-5|NA|NA
TGTGCCAGCAGCCAGACGGAGCAAGAGACCCAGTACTTC
CASSQTEQETQYF
>TRBV6-6|TRBJ1-2|NA|TRBD1
TGTGCCAGCAGTTACGGGACAGCGTCAAGCTATGGCTACACCTTC
CASSYGTASSYGYTF
>TRBV7-3|TRBJ2-5|NA|TRBD2
TGTGCCAGCTCCCTAGCGGGGGCCCCTCCGTACTTC
CASSLAGAPPYF
>TRBV19|TRBJ2-7|NA|NA
TGTGCCACCCAAAGCCGAACAGGGTTCTACGAGCAGTACTTC
CATQSRTGFYEQYF